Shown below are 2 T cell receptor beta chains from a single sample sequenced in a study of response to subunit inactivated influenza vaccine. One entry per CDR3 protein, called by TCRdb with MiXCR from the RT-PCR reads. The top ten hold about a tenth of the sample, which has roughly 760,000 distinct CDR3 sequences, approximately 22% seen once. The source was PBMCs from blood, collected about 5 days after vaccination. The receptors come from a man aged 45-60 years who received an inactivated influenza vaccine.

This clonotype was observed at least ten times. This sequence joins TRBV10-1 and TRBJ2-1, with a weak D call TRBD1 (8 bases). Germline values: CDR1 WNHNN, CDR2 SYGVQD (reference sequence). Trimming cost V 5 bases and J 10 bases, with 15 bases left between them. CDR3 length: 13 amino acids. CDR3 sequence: CASSRGQGGEQFF. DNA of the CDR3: TGCGCCAGCAGTCGAGGACAGGGAGGGGAGCAGTTCTTC.

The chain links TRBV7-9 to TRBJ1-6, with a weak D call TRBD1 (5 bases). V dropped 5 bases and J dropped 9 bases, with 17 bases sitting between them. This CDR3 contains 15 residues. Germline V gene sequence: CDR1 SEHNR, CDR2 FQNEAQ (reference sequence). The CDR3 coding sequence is TGTGCCAGCAGCAAGACCGGGACGGGAGGTTCACCCCTCCACTTT. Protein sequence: CASSKTGTGGSPLHF.